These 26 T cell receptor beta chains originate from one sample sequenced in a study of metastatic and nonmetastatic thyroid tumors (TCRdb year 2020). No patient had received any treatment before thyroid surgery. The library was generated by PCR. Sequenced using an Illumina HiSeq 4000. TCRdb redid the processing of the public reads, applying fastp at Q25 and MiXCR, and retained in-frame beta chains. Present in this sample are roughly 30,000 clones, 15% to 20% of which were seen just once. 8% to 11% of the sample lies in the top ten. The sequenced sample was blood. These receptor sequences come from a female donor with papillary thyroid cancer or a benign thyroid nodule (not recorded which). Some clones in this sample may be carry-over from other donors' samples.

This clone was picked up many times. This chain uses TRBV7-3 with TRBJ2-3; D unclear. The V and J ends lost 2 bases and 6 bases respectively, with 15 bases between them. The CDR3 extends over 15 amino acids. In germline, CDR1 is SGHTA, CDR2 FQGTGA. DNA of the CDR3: TGTGCCAGCAGCTTAGCCTCTAACACGCGGGATACGCAGTATTTT. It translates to CASSLASNTRDTQYF.

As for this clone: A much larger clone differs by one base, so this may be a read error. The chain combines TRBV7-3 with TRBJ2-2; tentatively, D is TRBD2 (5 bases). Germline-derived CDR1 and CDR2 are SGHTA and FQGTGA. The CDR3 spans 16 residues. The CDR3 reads CASSTFPPTVPGEMFF. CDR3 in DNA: TGTGCCAGCAGCACGTTCCCCCCCACCGTGCCCGGGGAGATGTTTTTT.

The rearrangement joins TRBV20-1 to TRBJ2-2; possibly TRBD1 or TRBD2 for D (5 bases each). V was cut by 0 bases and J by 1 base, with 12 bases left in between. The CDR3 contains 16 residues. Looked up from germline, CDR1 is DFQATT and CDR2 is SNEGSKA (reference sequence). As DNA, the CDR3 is TGCAGTGCTAGAGAGGGGACGGCGCGGAACACCGGGGAGCTGTTTTTT. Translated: CSAREGTARNTGELFF.

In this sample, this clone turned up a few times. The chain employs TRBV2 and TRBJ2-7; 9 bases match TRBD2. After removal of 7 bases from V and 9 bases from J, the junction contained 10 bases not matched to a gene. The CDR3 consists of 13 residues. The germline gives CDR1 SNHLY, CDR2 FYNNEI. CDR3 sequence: CASMALAGGRQYF. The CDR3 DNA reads TGTGCCAGCATGGCACTAGCGGGTGGCCGGCAGTACTTC.

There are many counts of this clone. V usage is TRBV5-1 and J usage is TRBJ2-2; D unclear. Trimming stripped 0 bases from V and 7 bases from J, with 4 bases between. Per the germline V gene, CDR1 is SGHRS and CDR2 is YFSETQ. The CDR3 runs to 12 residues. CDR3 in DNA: TGCGCCAGCAGCTTGGACAGCGGGGAGCTGTTTTTT. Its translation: CASSLDSGELFF.

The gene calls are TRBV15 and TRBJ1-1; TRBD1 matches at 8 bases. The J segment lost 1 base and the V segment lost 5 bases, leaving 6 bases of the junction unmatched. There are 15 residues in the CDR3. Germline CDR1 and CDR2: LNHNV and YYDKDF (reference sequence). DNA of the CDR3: TGTGCCACCAGCGAAAATCAGGGGGCGAACACTGAAGCTTTCTTT. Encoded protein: CATSENQGANTEAFF.

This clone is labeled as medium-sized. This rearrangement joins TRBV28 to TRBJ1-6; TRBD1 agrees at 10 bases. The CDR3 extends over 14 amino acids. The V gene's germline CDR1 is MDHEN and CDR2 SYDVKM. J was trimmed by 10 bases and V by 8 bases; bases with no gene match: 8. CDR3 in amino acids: CASGGQGVISPLHF. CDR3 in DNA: TGTGCCAGCGGCGGACAGGGGGTGATATCACCCCTCCACTTT.

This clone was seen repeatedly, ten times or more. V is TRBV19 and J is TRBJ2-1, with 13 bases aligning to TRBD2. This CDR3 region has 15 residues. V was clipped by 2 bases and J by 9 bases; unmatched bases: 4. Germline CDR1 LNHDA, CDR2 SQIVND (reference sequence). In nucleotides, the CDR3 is TGTGCCAGTAGTATAACTAGCGGGGGGGTCGGTGAGCAGTTCTTC. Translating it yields CASSITSGGVGEQFF.

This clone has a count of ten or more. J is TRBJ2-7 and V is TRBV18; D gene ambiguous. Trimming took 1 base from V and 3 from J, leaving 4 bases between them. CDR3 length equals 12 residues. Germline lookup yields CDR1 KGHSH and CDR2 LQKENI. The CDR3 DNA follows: TGTGCCAGCTCACCACAGGACTACGAGCAGTACTTC. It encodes CASSPQDYEQYF.

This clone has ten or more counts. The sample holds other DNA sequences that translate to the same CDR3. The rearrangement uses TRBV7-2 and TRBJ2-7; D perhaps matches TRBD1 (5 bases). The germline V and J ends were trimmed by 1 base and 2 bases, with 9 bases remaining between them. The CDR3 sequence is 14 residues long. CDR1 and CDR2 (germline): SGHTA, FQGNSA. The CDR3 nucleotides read TGTGCCAGCAGCTTAGGCCAGGGCACCTACGAGCAGTACTTC. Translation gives CASSLGQGTYEQYF.

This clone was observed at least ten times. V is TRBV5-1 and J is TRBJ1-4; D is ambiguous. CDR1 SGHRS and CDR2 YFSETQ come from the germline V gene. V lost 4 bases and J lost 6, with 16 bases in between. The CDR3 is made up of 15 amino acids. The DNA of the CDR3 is TGCGCCAGCAGCCCCCGGCCGGCGGATGATGAAAAACTGTTTTTT. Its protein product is CASSPRPADDEKLFF. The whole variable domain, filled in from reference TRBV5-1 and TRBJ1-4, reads KAGVTQTPRYLIKTRGQQVTLSCSPISGHRSVSWYQQTPGQGLQFLFEYFSETQRNKGNFPGRFSGRQFSNSRSEMNVSTLELGDSALYLCASSPRPADDEKLFFGSGTQLSVL.

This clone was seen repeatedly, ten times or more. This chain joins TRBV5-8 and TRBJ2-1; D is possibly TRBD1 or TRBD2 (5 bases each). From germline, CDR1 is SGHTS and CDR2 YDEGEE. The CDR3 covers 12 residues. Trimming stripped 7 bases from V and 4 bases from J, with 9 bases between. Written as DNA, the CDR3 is TGTGCCAGCGGGGGTCGATACAATGAGCAGTTCTTC. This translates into CASGGRYNEQFF.

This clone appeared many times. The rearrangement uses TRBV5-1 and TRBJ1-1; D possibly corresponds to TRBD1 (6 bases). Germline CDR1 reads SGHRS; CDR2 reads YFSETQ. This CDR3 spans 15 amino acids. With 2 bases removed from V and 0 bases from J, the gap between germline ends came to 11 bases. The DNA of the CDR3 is TGCGCCAGCAGCTTTTCAGGGGAGCTGAACACTGAAGCTTTCTTT. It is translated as CASSFSGELNTEAFF.

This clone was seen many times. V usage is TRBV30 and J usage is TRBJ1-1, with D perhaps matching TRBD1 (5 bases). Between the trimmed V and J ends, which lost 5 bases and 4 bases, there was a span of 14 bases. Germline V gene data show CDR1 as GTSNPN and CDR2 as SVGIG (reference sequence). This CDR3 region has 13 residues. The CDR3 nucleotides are TGTGCCTGGGGGGTTGGAGGGACCACTGAAGCTTTCTTT. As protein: CAWGVGGTTEAFF.

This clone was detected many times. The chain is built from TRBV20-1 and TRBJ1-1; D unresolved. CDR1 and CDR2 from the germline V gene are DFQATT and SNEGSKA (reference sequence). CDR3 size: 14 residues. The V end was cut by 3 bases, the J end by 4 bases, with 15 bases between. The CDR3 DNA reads TGCAGTGCTAGTCCACTTTCGAGTGTCACTGAAGCTTTCTTT. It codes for CSASPLSSVTEAFF.

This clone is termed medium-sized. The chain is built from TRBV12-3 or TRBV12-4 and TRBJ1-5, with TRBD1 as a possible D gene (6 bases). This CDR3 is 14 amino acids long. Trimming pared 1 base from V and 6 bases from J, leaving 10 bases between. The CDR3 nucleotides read TGTGCCAGCAGTTTAGGGGGCAGGGGTCAGCCCCAGCATTTT. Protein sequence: CASSLGGRGQPQHF.

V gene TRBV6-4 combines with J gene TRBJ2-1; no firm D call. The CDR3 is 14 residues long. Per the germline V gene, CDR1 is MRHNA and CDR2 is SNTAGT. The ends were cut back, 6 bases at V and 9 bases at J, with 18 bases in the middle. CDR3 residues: CASSHRVETGEQFF. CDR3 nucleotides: TGTGCCAGCAGCCACAGAGTAGAGACGGGTGAGCAGTTCTTC.

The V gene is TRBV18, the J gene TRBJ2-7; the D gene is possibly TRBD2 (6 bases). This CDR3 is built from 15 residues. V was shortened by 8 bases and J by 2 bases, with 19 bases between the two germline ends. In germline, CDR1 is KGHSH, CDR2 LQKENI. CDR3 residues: CASPNGGLDTYEQYV. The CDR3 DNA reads TGTGCCAGCCCTAACGGGGGTCTCGACACCTACGAGCAGTACGTC.

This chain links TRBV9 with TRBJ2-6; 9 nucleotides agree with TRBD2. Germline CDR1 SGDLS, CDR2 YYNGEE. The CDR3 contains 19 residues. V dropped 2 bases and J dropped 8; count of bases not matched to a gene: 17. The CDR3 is CASSVSPGGRASASNVLTF. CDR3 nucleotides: TGTGCCAGCAGCGTTTCACCCGGCGGGAGGGCCTCTGCGTCCAACGTCCTGACTTTC.

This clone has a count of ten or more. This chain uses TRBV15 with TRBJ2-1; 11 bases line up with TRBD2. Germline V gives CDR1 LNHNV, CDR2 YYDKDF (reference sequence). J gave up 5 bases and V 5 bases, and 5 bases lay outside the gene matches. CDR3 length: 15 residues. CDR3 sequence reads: CATSGVLAGDNEQFF. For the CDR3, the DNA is TGTGCCACCAGCGGTGTACTAGCGGGAGACAATGAGCAGTTCTTC.

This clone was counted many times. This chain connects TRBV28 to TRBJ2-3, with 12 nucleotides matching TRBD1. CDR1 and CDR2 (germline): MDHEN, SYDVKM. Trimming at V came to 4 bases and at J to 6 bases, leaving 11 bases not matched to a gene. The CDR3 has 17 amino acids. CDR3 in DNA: TGTGCCAGCAGTTCCCCCGGGACAGGGGGCCTTAGTGATACGCAGTATTTT. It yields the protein CASSSPGTGGLSDTQYF.

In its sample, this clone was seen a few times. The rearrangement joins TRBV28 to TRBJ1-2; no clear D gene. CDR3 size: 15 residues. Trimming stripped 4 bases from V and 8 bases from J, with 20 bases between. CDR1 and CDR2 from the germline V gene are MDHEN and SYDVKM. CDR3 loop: CASSSPLVRASGYTF. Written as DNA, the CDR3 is TGTGCCAGCAGTTCCCCGTTAGTGAGGGCTTCGGGCTACACCTTC.

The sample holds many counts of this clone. CDR3 amino acids: CASSLNSRSTGELFF. CDR3 DNA sequence: TGCGCCAGCAGCTTGAATTCCCGATCTACCGGGGAGCTGTTTTTT. The V and J genes are TRBV5-1 and TRBJ2-2; no clear D. V was cut by 1 base and J by 5 bases, with 12 bases left in between. Per germline, CDR1 SGHRS and CDR2 YFSETQ. CDR3 length equals 15 residues.

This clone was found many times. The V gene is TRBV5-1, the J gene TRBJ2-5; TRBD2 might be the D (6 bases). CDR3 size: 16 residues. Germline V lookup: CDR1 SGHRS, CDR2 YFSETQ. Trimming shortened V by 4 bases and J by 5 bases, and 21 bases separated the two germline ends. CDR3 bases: TGCGCCAGCAGCGAGCCTACCCTAGGAGGGGTGGAGACCCAGTACTTC. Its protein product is CASSEPTLGGVETQYF.

The CDR3 reads CSDTGTGNYGYTF. The CDR3 DNA reads as TGCAGTGATACCGGGACAGGGAACTATGGCTACACCTTC. The chain carries TRBV20-1 and TRBJ1-2; 9 bases fit TRBD1. The CDR3 is 13 residues long. V lost 7 bases and J lost 2; bases outside the gene matches: 5. Per the germline V gene, CDR1 is DFQATT and CDR2 is SNEGSKA (reference sequence).

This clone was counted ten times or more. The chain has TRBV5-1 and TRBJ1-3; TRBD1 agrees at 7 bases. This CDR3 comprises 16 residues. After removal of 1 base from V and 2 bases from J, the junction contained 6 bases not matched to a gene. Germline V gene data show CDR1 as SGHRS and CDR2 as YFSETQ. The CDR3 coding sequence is TGCGCCAGCAGCTTGTATAGGGGGCAAACTGGAAACACCATATATTTT. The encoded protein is CASSLYRGQTGNTIYF.